This entry lists 5 T cell receptor beta chains sequenced from one sample in a study of CD8+ T cells in alopecia areata. Stated treatment: oral pan-JAK inhibitor, 5-10 mg twice daily. RNA, once extracted, was reverse transcribed into cDNA for use as the sequencing template. Profiling relied on immunoSEQ multiplex PCR, and the TCRdb table lists in-frame clones only, not all of them. The sample records around 100,000 clones, around 50% being singletons. The input for sequencing was CD8+ T cells sorted from blood, taken at week 24, from a patient treated with tofacitinib. The receptors here all came from a human donor with alopecia areata.

This clone was counted a few times. The chain uses TRBV15 and TRBJ2-5, with TRBD1 matching over 9 bases. The V gene's germline CDR1 is LNHNV and CDR2 YYDKDF (reference sequence). CDR3 length: 15 residues. Losses at the gene ends were 3 bases for V and 5 bases for J; bases not matched to a gene: 7. The CDR3 nucleotides are TGTGCCACCAGCAGGATGGGACAGGGAATTGAGACCCAGTACTTC. As protein: CATSRMGQGIETQYF.

J is TRBJ1-1 and V is TRBV13; 8 bases match TRBD1. The CDR3 is 14 amino acids. V lost 5 bases and J lost 1; bases outside the gene matches: 3. The germline CDR1 and CDR2 sequences are PRHDT and FYEKMQ (reference sequence). CDR3 region: CASSPGGANTEAFF. The CDR3 DNA follows: TGTGCCAGCAGCCCAGGGGGCGCGAACACTGAAGCTTTCTTT.

The chain couples TRBV29-1 to TRBJ1-2; D is uncertain. V lost 5 bases and J 4 bases, leaving 11 bases between the germline ends. The CDR3 sequence is 12 residues long. Germline lookup yields CDR1 SQVTM and CDR2 ANQGSEA. The CDR3 here is CSVMSKGYGYTF. CDR3 DNA: TGCAGCGTTATGAGTAAGGGCTATGGCTACACCTTC.

This clone was counted a few times. The V and J genes are TRBV7-9 and TRBJ2-7; D remains ambiguous. Germline CDR1 and CDR2: SEHNR and FQNEAQ (reference sequence). V was clipped by 1 base and J by 0 bases, with 10 bases between them. The CDR3 extends over 15 amino acids. The CDR3 region has the DNA TGTGCCAGCAGCTTAGGCAGACCTAGCTCCTACGAGCAGTACTTC. Translation: CASSLGRPSSYEQYF.

This clone has a count of ten or more. The chain joins TRBV7-2 to TRBJ2-2, with D perhaps assigned TRBD1 or TRBD2 (5 bases each). V dropped 3 bases and J dropped 2 bases, with 10 bases sitting between them. The CDR3 has 15 residues. From germline, CDR1 is SGHTA and CDR2 FQGNSA. DNA for the CDR3: TGTGCCAGCAGCTTTTTGGGACGTAACACCGGGGAGCTGTTTTTT. Residues: CASSFLGRNTGELFF.